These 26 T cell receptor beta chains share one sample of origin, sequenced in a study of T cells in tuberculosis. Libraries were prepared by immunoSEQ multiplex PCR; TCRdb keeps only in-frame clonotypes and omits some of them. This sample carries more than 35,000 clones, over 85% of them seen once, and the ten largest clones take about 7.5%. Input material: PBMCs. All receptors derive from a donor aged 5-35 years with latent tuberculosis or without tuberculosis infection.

The CDR3 DNA reads as TGTGCCAGCAGGACCCGGGAGAGCTCCTACAATGAGCAGTTCTTC. Its translation is CASRTRESSYNEQFF. The chain recombines TRBV5-5 with TRBJ2-1; weak D call: TRBD2 (6 bases). Trimming removed 5 bases from V and 0 bases from J, with 12 bases in between. Germline-derived CDR1 and CDR2 are SGHKS and YYEKEE (reference sequence). The CDR3 totals 15 residues.

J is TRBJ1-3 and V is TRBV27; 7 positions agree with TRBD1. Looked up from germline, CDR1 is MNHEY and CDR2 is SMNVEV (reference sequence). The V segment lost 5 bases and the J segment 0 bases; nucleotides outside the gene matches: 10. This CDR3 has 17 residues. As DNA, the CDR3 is TGTGCCAGCAGTCTCCCGGACAGGACGAGCTCTGGAAACACCATATATTTT. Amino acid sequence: CASSLPDRTSSGNTIYF.

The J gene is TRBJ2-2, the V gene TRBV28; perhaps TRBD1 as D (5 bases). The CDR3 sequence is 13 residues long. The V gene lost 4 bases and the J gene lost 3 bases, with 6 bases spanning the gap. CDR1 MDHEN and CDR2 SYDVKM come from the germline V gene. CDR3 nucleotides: TGTGCCAGCAGTTCACAGGACACCGGGGAGCTGTTTTTT. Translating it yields CASSSQDTGELFF.

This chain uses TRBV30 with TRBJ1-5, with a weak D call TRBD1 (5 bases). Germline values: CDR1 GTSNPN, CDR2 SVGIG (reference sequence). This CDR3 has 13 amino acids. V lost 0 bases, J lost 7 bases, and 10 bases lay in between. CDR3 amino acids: CAWSVQASQPQHF. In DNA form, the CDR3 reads TGTGCCTGGAGTGTACAGGCCTCACAGCCCCAGCATTTT. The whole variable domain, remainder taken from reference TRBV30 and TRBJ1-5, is SQTIHQWPATLVQPVGSPLSLECTVEGTSNPNLYWYRQAAGRGLQLLFYSVGIGQISSEVPQNLSASRPQDRQFILSSKKLLLSDSGFYLCAWSVQASQPQHFGDGTRLSIL.

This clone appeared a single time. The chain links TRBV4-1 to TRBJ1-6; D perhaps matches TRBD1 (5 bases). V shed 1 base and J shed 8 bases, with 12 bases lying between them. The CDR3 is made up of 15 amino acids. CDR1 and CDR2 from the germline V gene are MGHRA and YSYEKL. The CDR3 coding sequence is TGCGCCAGCAGCCAAGCCCAGGGTCTTTATTCACCCCTCCACTTT. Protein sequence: CASSQAQGLYSPLHF.

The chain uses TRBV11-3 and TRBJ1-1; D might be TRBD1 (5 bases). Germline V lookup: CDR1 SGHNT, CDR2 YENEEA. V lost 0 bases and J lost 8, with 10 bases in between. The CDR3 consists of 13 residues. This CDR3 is CASSLERTTEAFF. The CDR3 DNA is TGTGCCAGCAGCTTAGAACGGACAACAGAAGCTTTCTTT.

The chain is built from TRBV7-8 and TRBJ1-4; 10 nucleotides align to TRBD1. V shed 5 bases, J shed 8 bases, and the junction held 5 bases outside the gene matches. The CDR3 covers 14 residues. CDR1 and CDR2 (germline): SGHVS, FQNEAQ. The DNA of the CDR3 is TGTGCCAGCAGCCGGGACAGGGGTAGCGAAAAACTGTTTTTT. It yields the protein CASSRDRGSEKLFF.

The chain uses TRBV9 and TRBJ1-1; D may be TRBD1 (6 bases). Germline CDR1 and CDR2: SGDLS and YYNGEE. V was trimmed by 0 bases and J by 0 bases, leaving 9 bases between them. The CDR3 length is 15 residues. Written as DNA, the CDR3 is TGTGCCAGCAGCGTAGGGACAGCTCTGAACACTGAAGCTTTCTTT. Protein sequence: CASSVGTALNTEAFF.

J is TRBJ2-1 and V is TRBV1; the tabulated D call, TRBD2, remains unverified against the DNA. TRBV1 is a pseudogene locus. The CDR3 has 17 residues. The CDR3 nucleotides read TGCACCAGCAGCCAGGGACGGTCGGGGGGGCCTTGCCATGAGCAGTTCTTC. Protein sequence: CTSSQGRSGGPCHEQFF.

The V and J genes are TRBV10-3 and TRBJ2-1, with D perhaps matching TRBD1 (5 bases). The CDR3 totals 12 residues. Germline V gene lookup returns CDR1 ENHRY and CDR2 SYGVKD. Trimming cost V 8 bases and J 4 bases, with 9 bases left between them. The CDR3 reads CAISGSYNEQFF. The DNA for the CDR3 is TGTGCCATCTCAGGGTCGTACAATGAGCAGTTCTTC.

CDR3 in DNA: TGTGCCTGGAGTCCTGGAGGAGCTAACTATGGCTACACCTTC. This codes for CAWSPGGANYGYTF. This chain links TRBV30 with TRBJ1-2; D is unresolved. The ends were cut back, 2 bases at V and 0 bases at J, with 10 bases in the middle. The CDR3 has 14 amino acids. Germline V gene data show CDR1 as GTSNPN and CDR2 as SVGIG (reference sequence).

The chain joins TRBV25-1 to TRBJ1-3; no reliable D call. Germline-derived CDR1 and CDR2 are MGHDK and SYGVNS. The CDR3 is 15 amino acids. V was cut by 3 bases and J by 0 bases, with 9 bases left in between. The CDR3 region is CASSDWEGSGNTIYF. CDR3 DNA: TGTGCCAGCAGTGATTGGGAGGGCTCTGGAAACACCATATATTTT.

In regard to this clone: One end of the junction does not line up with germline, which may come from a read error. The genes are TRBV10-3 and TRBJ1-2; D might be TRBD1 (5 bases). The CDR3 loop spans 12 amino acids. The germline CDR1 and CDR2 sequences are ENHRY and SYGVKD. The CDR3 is CAITEDNYGYTF. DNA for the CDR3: TGTGCCATCACTGAGGACAATTATGGCTACACCTTC.

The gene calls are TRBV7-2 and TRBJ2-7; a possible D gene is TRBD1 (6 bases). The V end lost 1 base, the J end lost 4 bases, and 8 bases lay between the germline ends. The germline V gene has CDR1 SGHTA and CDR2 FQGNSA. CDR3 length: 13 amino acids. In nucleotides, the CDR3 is TGTGCCAGCAGCTTAGACAGGGCGTACGAGCAGTACTTC. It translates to CASSLDRAYEQYF. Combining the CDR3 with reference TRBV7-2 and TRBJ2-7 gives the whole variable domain GAGVSQSPSNKVTEKGKDVELRCDPISGHTALYWYRQSLGQGLEFLIYFQGNSAPDKSGLPSDRFSAERTGGSVSTLTIQRTQQEDSAVYLCASSLDRAYEQYFGPGTRLTVT.

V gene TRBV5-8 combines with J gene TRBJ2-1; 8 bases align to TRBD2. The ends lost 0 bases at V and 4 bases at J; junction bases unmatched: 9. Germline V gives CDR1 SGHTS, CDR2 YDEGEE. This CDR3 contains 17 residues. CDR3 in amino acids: CASSLVFRGGVYNEQFF. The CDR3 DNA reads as TGTGCCAGCAGCTTGGTTTTCCGGGGGGGAGTTTACAATGAGCAGTTCTTC. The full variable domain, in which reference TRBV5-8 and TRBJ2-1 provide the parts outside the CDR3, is EAGVTQSPTHLIKTRGQQATLRCSPISGHTSVYWYQQALGLGLQFLLWYDEGEERNRGNFPPRFSGRQFPNYSSELNVNALELEDSALYLCASSLVFRGGVYNEQFFGPGTRLTVL.

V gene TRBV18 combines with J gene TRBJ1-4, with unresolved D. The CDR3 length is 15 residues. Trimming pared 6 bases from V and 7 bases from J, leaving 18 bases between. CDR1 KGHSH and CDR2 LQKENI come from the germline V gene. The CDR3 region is CASSPTLGSTEKLFF. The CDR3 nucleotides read TGTGCCAGCTCCCCCACTCTTGGTTCAACTGAAAAACTGTTTTTT.

The CDR3 is CASSLAPDAADTEAFF. The CDR3 DNA follows: TGTGCCAGCAGCCTAGCCCCCGACGCTGCGGACACTGAAGCTTTCTTT. V is TRBV4-2 and J is TRBJ1-1; D gene uncertain. The germline V gene encodes CDR1 LGHNA and CDR2 YNFKEQ. The CDR3 runs 16 residues. V lost 4 bases to trimming and J lost 3 bases, with 18 bases between them.

CDR3 bases: TGCGCCAGCAGCCAAGATCTAGGTCCTGCTAGCGGCTACAATGAGCAGTTCTTC. The encoded protein is CASSQDLGPASGYNEQFF. The V call is TRBV4-1, the J call TRBJ2-1, with 7 bases matching TRBD2. CDR1 is MGHRA, CDR2 YSYEKL, per germline. The length of the CDR3 is 18 residues. Trimming took 0 bases from V and 3 from J; bases not matched to a gene: 11.

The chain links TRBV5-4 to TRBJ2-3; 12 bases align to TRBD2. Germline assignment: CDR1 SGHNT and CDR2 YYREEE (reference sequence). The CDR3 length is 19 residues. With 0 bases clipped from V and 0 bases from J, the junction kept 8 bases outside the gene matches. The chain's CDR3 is CASSLAQLAGGLSTDTQYF. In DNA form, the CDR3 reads TGTGCCAGCAGCTTGGCTCAACTAGCGGGGGGTCTTAGCACAGATACGCAGTATTTT.

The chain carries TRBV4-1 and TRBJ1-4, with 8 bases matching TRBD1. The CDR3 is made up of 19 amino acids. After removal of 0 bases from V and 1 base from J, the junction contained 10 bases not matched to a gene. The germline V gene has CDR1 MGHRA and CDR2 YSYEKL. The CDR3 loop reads CASSQDYGQGGGTNEKLFF. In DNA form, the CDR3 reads TGCGCCAGCAGCCAAGATTACGGACAGGGTGGGGGAACTAATGAAAAACTGTTTTTT.

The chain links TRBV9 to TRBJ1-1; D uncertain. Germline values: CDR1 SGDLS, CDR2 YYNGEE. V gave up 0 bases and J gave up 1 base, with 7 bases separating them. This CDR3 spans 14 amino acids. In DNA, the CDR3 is TGTGCCAGCAGCGTAGCCCCAGGGAACACTGAAGCTTTCTTT. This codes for CASSVAPGNTEAFF.

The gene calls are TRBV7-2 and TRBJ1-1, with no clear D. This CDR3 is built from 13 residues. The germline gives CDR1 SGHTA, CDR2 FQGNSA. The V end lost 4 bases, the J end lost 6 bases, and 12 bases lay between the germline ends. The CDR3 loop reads CASSSLYLPEAFF. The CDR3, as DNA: TGTGCCAGCAGCTCACTTTATCTTCCTGAAGCTTTCTTT.

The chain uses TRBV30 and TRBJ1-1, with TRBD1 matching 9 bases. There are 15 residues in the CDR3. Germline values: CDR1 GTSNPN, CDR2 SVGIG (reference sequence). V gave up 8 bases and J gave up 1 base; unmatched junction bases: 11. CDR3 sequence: CALVRTGVANTEAFF. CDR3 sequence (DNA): TGTGCCCTGGTCCGGACAGGGGTCGCGAACACTGAAGCTTTCTTT. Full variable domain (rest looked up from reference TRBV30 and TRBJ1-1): SQTIHQWPATLVQPVGSPLSLECTVEGTSNPNLYWYRQAAGRGLQLLFYSVGIGQISSEVPQNLSASRPQDRQFILSSKKLLLSDSGFYLCALVRTGVANTEAFFGQGTRLTVV.

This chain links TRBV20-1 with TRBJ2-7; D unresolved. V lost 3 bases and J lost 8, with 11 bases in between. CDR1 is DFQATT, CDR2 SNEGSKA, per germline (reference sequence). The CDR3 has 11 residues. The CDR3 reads CSARGDSQQYF. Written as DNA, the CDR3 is TGCAGTGCTAGGGGCGATTCCCAGCAGTACTTC.

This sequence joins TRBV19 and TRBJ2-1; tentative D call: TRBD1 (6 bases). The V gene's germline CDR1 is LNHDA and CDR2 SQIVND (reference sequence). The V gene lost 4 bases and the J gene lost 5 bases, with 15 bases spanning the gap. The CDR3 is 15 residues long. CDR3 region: CASSRDTTGNNEQFF. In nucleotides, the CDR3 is TGTGCCAGTAGTAGGGACACAACCGGGAACAATGAGCAGTTCTTC. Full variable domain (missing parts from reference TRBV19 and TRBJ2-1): DGGITQSPKYLFRKEGQNVTLSCEQNLNHDAMYWYRQDPGQGLRLIYYSQIVNDFQKGDIAEGYSVSREKKESFPLTVTSAQKNPTAFYLCASSRDTTGNNEQFFGPGTRLTVL.

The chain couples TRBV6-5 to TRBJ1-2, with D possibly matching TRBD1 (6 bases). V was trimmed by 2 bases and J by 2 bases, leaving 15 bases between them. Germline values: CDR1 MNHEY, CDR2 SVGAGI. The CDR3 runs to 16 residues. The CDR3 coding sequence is TGTGCCAGCAGTTACAGGACAGTCCAACCAAACTATGGCTACACCTTC. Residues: CASSYRTVQPNYGYTF.